These T cell receptor beta chains were read from a single sample in a study of cytomegalovirus exposure and HLA in healthy donors. The assay was immunoSEQ multiplex PCR, and TCRdb's table has in-frame clones only and misses some. The sample gives just over 200,000 clones, 82% of which show up once; 2.7% is in the top ten. The sample taken for sequencing was PBMCs. The receptors derive from a woman between 35 and 50 years old in good health and CMV-seronegative. Each CDR3 is given with its conserved first and last residue. Fields, in order: J gene, clone size, V gene, D gene, CDR3 protein, CDR3 DNA. D genes are given only for firm matches. Not every row has a clone size; where given, it reads once, few, many or a size class.

J gene: TRBJ1-2
clone size: .
V gene: TRBV28
D gene: TRBD1
CDR3 protein: CASSLFKGAYGYTF
CDR3 DNA: TGTGCCAGCAGTTTATTTAAGGGGGCCTATGGCTACACCTTC

J gene: TRBJ2-7
clone size: few
V gene: TRBV13
D gene: TRBD2
CDR3 protein: CASSLSLAEDEQYF
CDR3 DNA: TGTGCCAGCAGCTTATCACTAGCGGAGGACGAGCAGTACTTC

J gene: TRBJ1-5
clone size: few
V gene: TRBV7-9
D gene: .
CDR3 protein: CASRDITRGGNQPQHF
CDR3 DNA: TGTGCCAGCAGGGATATTACCAGGGGAGGGAATCAGCCCCAGCATTTT

J gene: TRBJ2-6
clone size: .
V gene: TRBV27
D gene: TRBD2
CDR3 protein: CASPISGASGANVLTF
CDR3 DNA: TGTGCCAGCCCTATTAGCGGGGCCTCTGGGGCCAACGTCCTGACTTTC

J gene: TRBJ1-1
clone size: .
V gene: TRBV27
D gene: TRBD1
CDR3 protein: CASTPTTGVNTEAFF
CDR3 DNA: TGTGCCAGCACCCCGACGACAGGGGTGAACACTGAAGCTTTCTTT

J gene: TRBJ2-5
clone size: .
V gene: TRBV5-4
D gene: TRBD1
CDR3 protein: CASSSPGQAETQYF
CDR3 DNA: TGTGCCAGCAGCTCACCGGGACAGGCAGAGACCCAGTACTTC

J gene: TRBJ2-1
clone size: .
V gene: TRBV5-1
D gene: TRBD2
CDR3 protein: CASSLGLAGVVEQFF
CDR3 DNA: TGCGCCAGCAGCTTGGGCCTAGCGGGAGTAGTTGAGCAGTTCTTC

J gene: TRBJ2-7
clone size: .
V gene: TRBV7-2
D gene: TRBD1
CDR3 protein: CASSRYSGTGPYEQYF
CDR3 DNA: TGTGCCAGCAGCCGTTATTCCGGGACAGGGCCCTACGAGCAGTACTTC

J gene: TRBJ2-1
clone size: .
V gene: TRBV19
D gene: TRBD1
CDR3 protein: CASSMGDRGWQDEQFF
CDR3 DNA: TGTGCCAGTAGTATGGGGGACAGGGGGTGGCAAGATGAGCAGTTCTTC

J gene: TRBJ2-4
clone size: .
V gene: TRBV28
D gene: .
CDR3 protein: CASSFPTVPKNIQYF
CDR3 DNA: TGTGCCAGCAGTTTCCCGACAGTACCCAAAAACATTCAGTACTTC

J gene: TRBJ1-2
clone size: .
V gene: TRBV9
D gene: .
CDR3 protein: CASSATVSYGYTF
CDR3 DNA: TGTGCCAGCAGCGCCACAGTTAGCTATGGCTACACCTTC

J gene: TRBJ2-1
clone size: .
V gene: TRBV27
D gene: TRBD2
CDR3 protein: CASSFDGLAGGYEQFF
CDR3 DNA: TGTGCCAGCAGTTTTGACGGGCTAGCGGGAGGGTATGAGCAGTTCTTC

J gene: TRBJ1-4
clone size: .
V gene: TRBV4-1
D gene: .
CDR3 protein: CASSPPGEKLFF
CDR3 DNA: TGCGCCAGCAGCCCCCCGGGGGAGAAACTGTTTTTT

J gene: TRBJ2-3
clone size: .
V gene: TRBV6-6
D gene: .
CDR3 protein: CASSYLGGSTDTQYF
CDR3 DNA: TGTGCCAGCAGTTACTTGGGCGGGAGCACAGATACGCAGTATTTT

J gene: TRBJ2-7
clone size: .
V gene: TRBV28
D gene: .
CDR3 protein: CASSQNLGQIYEQYF
CDR3 DNA: TGTGCCAGCAGTCAGAATCTGGGGCAAATCTACGAGCAGTACTTC

J gene: TRBJ2-5
clone size: .
V gene: TRBV5-1
D gene: .
CDR3 protein: CASSLLPGSEETQYF
CDR3 DNA: TGCGCCAGCAGCTTACTTCCAGGGTCGGAAGAGACCCAGTACTTC

J gene: TRBJ2-1
clone size: .
V gene: TRBV12-2
D gene: .
CDR3 protein: CASRPSTGTSGFSFPYNEQFF
CDR3 DNA: TGTGCAAGTCGCCCAAGTACCGGGACTAGCGGATTTTCTTTCCCCTACAATGAGCAGTTCTTC

J gene: TRBJ2-5
clone size: .
V gene: TRBV7-2
D gene: .
CDR3 protein: CASSLVLSGWETQYF
CDR3 DNA: TGTGCCAGCAGCTTAGTATTAAGCGGGTGGGAGACCCAGTACTTC

J gene: TRBJ1-5
clone size: .
V gene: TRBV11-2
D gene: .
CDR3 protein: CASSLGTSSNQPQHF
CDR3 DNA: TGTGCCAGCAGCTTAGGGACATCCAGCAATCAGCCCCAGCATTTT

J gene: TRBJ2-7
clone size: .
V gene: TRBV5-6
D gene: .
CDR3 protein: CASSLLGSYEQYF
CDR3 DNA: TGTGCCAGCAGCTTGCTCGGTTCCTACGAGCAGTACTTC

J gene: TRBJ1-3
clone size: .
V gene: TRBV18
D gene: TRBD1
CDR3 protein: CASSRQDRSLTGNTIYF
CDR3 DNA: TGTGCCAGCTCACGCCAGGACAGGTCGCTGACTGGAAACACCATATATTTT

J gene: TRBJ2-7
clone size: .
V gene: TRBV7-2
D gene: TRBD1
CDR3 protein: CASSLTGNSYEQYF
CDR3 DNA: TGTGCCAGCAGCCTGACAGGGAACTCCTACGAGCAGTACTTC

J gene: TRBJ1-2
clone size: .
V gene: TRBV30
D gene: TRBD1
CDR3 protein: CAWTGTARGYTF
CDR3 DNA: TGTGCCTGGACCGGGACAGCCCGGGGCTACACCTTC

J gene: TRBJ2-7
clone size: .
V gene: TRBV5-1
D gene: TRBD2
CDR3 protein: CASSFGGGYEQYF
CDR3 DNA: TGCGCCAGCAGCTTTGGGGGGGGCTACGAGCAGTACTTC

J gene: TRBJ2-1
clone size: .
V gene: TRBV5-4
D gene: TRBD2
CDR3 protein: CASSFGLAGSRSYNEQFF
CDR3 DNA: TGTGCCAGCAGCTTCGGACTAGCGGGATCCCGCTCCTACAATGAGCAGTTCTTC

J gene: TRBJ1-2
clone size: .
V gene: TRBV4-2
D gene: TRBD1
CDR3 protein: CASRRGSTGTGASGYTF
CDR3 DNA: TGTGCCAGCAGAAGAGGGTCCACCGGGACAGGGGCTTCTGGCTACACCTTC

J gene: TRBJ2-1
clone size: once
V gene: TRBV9
D gene: .
CDR3 protein: CASSLDGGFYNEQFF
CDR3 DNA: TGTGCCAGCAGCTTAGATGGCGGGTTCTACAATGAGCAGTTCTTC

J gene: TRBJ2-7
clone size: .
V gene: TRBV25-1
D gene: TRBD1
CDR3 protein: CASSDPTGGEYEQYF
CDR3 DNA: TGTGCCAGCAGTGACCCTACAGGGGGCGAGTACGAGCAGTACTTC

J gene: TRBJ1-1
clone size: .
V gene: TRBV4-2
D gene: TRBD1
CDR3 protein: CASRGQGTSTEAFF
CDR3 DNA: TGTGCCAGCAGGGGACAGGGGACGAGCACTGAAGCTTTCTTT

J gene: TRBJ2-2
clone size: .
V gene: TRBV30
D gene: TRBD2
CDR3 protein: CAGSRREGHFGELFF
CDR3 DNA: TGTGCCGGCTCCAGGCGGGAGGGCCATTTCGGGGAGCTGTTTTTT

J gene: TRBJ1-3
clone size: few
V gene: TRBV6-4
D gene: .
CDR3 protein: CASRISSRTGNTIYF
CDR3 DNA: TGTGCCAGCAGAATATCTTCCAGAACTGGAAACACCATATATTTT

J gene: TRBJ1-1
clone size: .
V gene: TRBV10-1
D gene: .
CDR3 protein: CASSGSGRTAEAFF
CDR3 DNA: TGCGCCAGCAGCGGGTCCGGAAGGACTGCTGAAGCTTTCTTT

J gene: TRBJ2-1
clone size: few
V gene: TRBV11-1
D gene: TRBD2
CDR3 protein: CASSWGLAGTPYNEQFF
CDR3 DNA: TGTGCCAGCAGCTGGGGACTAGCGGGAACTCCCTACAATGAGCAGTTCTTC

J gene: TRBJ2-6
clone size: .
V gene: TRBV5-6
D gene: TRBD2
CDR3 protein: CASSSSGGANVLTF
CDR3 DNA: TGTGCCAGCAGCTCTAGCGGTGGGGCCAACGTCCTGACTTTC

J gene: TRBJ1-4
clone size: .
V gene: TRBV30
D gene: .
CDR3 protein: CAWKYGGLSEKLFF
CDR3 DNA: TGTGCCTGGAAATACGGGGGACTGAGTGAAAAACTGTTTTTT

J gene: TRBJ2-7
clone size: few
V gene: TRBV2
D gene: TRBD2
CDR3 protein: CASGREGHYEQYF
CDR3 DNA: TGTGCCAGCGGCCGGGAGGGCCATTACGAGCAGTACTTC

J gene: TRBJ1-1
clone size: .
V gene: TRBV5-1
D gene: .
CDR3 protein: CASSSQTGNTEAFF
CDR3 DNA: TGCGCCAGCAGCAGCCAAACAGGGAACACTGAAGCTTTCTTT